This T cell receptor (beta chain) was profiled in a study of T cells in Graves' hyperthyroidism and ophthalmopathy. Amplification targeted TCR beta CDR3 regions from RNA transcripts. The TCR CDR3 was amplified in a first-round RT-PCR using the HTBI primer set. TCRdb re-called the multiplex PCR reads through MiXCR, storing one row per CDR3 protein. The sample carries a few hundred thousand distinct CDR3 sequences, 40% to 55% recorded once. The CDR3 sequence is 17 residues long. J was trimmed by 0 bases and V by 2 bases; bases with no gene match: 2. From germline, CDR1 is SGHTA and CDR2 FQGNSA. What was sequenced was peripheral blood or thyroid tissue (not recorded which). V and J are TRBV7-2 and TRBJ2-6; 9 bases line up with TRBD1. This sequence originates from a woman aged 18-29 years with Graves' hyperthyroidism. Here the CDR3 reads CASSLRTGDSGANVLTF. CDR3 DNA: TGTGCCAGCAGCTTAAGGACAGGGGACTCTGGGGCCAACGTCCTGACTTTC.